The clone carrying this T cell receptor beta chain was observed many times. CDR3 length equals 16 residues. J gave up 1 base and V 6 bases, and 10 bases lay outside the gene matches. The data are from a study of identical twins. One entry per CDR3 protein results from TCRdb running MiXCR on the 5' RACE reads. Of 690,000 or so distinct CDR3 sequences listed, approximately 9% are singletons. Separately, the same data were catalogued under a study of yellow fever vaccine responses in identical twins.

The gene calls are TRBV12-3 or TRBV12-4 and TRBJ2-3, with 7 nucleotides matching TRBD1. Sequencing was done on a sample of PBMCs. This clonotype was obtained from a woman between 18 and 30 years old in good health. The DNA for the CDR3 is TGTGCCAGCAGCTACCGGCGAGGGGGCGGCACAGATACGCAGTATTTT. Protein: CASSYRRGGGTDTQYF.